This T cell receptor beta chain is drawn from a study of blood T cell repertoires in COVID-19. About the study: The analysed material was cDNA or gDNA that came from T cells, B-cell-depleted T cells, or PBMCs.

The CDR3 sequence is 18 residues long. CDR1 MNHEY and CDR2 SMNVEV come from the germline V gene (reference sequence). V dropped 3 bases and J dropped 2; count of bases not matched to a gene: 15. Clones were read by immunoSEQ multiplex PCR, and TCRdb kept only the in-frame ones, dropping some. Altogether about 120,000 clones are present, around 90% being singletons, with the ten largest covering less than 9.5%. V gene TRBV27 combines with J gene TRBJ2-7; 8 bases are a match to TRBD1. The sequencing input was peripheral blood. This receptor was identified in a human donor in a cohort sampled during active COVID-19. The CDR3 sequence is CASSFRATTGALTYEQYF. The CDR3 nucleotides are TGTGCCAGCAGTTTCCGAGCGACGACAGGGGCCCTCACCTACGAGCAGTACTTC.